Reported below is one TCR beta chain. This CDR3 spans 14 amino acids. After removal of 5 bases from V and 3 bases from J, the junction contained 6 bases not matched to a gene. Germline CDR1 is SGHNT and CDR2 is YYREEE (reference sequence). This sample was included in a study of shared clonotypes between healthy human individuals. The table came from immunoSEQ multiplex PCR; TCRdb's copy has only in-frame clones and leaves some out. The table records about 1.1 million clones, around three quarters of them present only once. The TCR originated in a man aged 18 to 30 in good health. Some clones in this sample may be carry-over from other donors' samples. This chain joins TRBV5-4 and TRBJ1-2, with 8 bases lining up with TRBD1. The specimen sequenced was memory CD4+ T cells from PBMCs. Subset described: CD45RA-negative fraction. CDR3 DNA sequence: TGTGCCAGCAGTTTACAGGGGGGCGACTATGGCTACACCTTC. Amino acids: CASSLQGGDYGYTF.